The text below deals with one T cell receptor (beta chain). Assay: immunoSEQ multiplex PCR; the TCRdb copy retains only in-frame clones and omits some. This sample has some 35,000 clones, with 81% found just once. This sample is drawn from a study of T cells in narcolepsy. Background on the study: Patients with NT1 or NT2 and healthy control donors were enrolled.

Trimming removed 3 bases from V and 5 bases from J; junction bases left unmatched: 6. Germline CDR1 reads SGHVS; CDR2 reads FQNEAQ. The CDR3 length is 14 residues. This TCR was recovered from a human donor in good health. This chain uses TRBV7-8 with TRBJ1-1, with TRBD1 matching over 7 bases. Sequencing was performed on memory (CD45RA-) CD4+ T cells from blood. CDR3 sequence reads: CASSFTGVQTEAFF. CDR3 bases: TGTGCCAGCAGCTTCACAGGGGTACAGACTGAAGCTTTCTTT. Filled out from reference TRBV7-8 and TRBJ1-1, the complete variable domain reads GAGVSQSPRYKVAKRGQDVALRCDPISGHVSLFWYQQALGQGPEFLTYFQNEAQLDKSGLPSDRFFAERPEGSVSTLKIQRTQQEDSAVYLCASSFTGVQTEAFFGQGTRLTVV.